Presented here are 23 T cell receptor beta chains from one specimen sequenced in a study of blood T cell repertoires in COVID-19. Some clones are missing from TCRdb's copy, which holds only in-frame ones; the method was immunoSEQ multiplex PCR. The data hold 150,000 or so clones, with about 76% observed a single time. The sample was peripheral blood. The receptors were gathered from a woman in her seventies with COVID-19, enrolled during active disease.

The V gene is TRBV18, the J gene TRBJ1-1, with D possibly TRBD1 on 5 matching bases. Germline CDR1 is KGHSH and CDR2 is LQKENI. The CDR3 sequence is 14 residues long. V was trimmed by 2 bases and J by 4 bases, leaving 11 bases between them. CDR3 amino acids: CASSPALGGTEAFF. CDR3 coding DNA: TGTGCCAGCTCACCAGCCTTGGGGGGCACTGAAGCTTTCTTT.

In its sample, this clone was seen a few times. The chain carries TRBV5-1 and TRBJ1-6; D uncertain. From germline, CDR1 is SGHRS and CDR2 YFSETQ. The CDR3 contains 18 residues. The V end was cut by 0 bases, the J end by 3 bases, with 16 bases between. CDR3 protein: CASSLAVIRPGYNSPLHF. The CDR3 DNA reads as TGCGCCAGCAGCTTGGCCGTCATTCGACCAGGCTATAATTCACCCCTCCACTTT.

DNA of the CDR3: TGTGCCTGGAGTCCCCACAGGGAGGGTCAGCCCCAGCATTTT. This codes for CAWSPHREGQPQHF. The V and J genes are TRBV30 and TRBJ1-5; possibly TRBD1 for D (6 bases). This CDR3 contains 14 residues. The V gene's germline CDR1 is GTSNPN and CDR2 SVGIG (reference sequence). V dropped 2 bases and J dropped 6 bases, with 14 bases sitting between them.

This clone was seen once. The chain couples TRBV4-3 to TRBJ2-5, with 9 bases lining up with TRBD2. In germline, CDR1 is LGHNA, CDR2 YSLEER. This CDR3 region has 16 residues. V lost 0 bases, J lost 5 bases, and 7 bases stayed unmatched. The CDR3 region has the DNA TGCGCCAGCAGCCAAGATCGCGGGGGGGCTGGGGAGACCCAGTACTTC. Its translation is CASSQDRGGAGETQYF.

V gene TRBV28 combines with J gene TRBJ1-5; 7 bases are a match to TRBD1. Trimming cost V 5 bases and J 1 base; bases outside gene matches: 2. There are 14 residues in the CDR3. CDR1 and CDR2 (germline): MDHEN, SYDVKM. CDR3 residues: CASSQTGSNQPQHF. Written as DNA, the CDR3 is TGTGCCAGCAGTCAGACAGGGAGCAATCAGCCCCAGCATTTT.

This clone was seen a single time. In nucleotides, the CDR3 is TGTGCCAGCAGCCGGGGACTAGCGAACTACAATGAGCAGTTCTTC. Its protein product is CASSRGLANYNEQFF. The rearrangement joins TRBV7-9 to TRBJ2-1; 10 bases match TRBD2. Germline V gene data show CDR1 as SEHNR and CDR2 as FQNEAQ (reference sequence). This CDR3 spans 15 amino acids. The trim removed 5 bases at V and 3 bases at J, leaving 4 bases unmatched.

This chain uses TRBV28 with TRBJ2-1; TRBD2 aligns across 10 bases. CDR1 is MDHEN, CDR2 SYDVKM, per germline. The CDR3 has 18 residues. With V trimmed by 3 bases and J by 7 bases, 15 bases remained unmatched. CDR3 DNA: TGTGCCAGCAGTTTGAGCGCCTCTAGCGGGGGACTGCTGAATGAGCAGTTCTTC. Translated, it gives CASSLSASSGGLLNEQFF.

This clone was detected once. The chain has TRBV4-3 and TRBJ1-4; 9 nucleotides agree with TRBD1. Germline trimming cut 0 bases from V and 7 bases from J; bases unmatched to any gene: 12. Per germline, CDR1 LGHNA and CDR2 YSLEER. The CDR3 spans 18 residues. The CDR3, as DNA: TGCGCCAGCAGCCAAGATCGCAGGTTGGGGACAGGGTTTGAAAAACTGTTTTTT. Translated, it gives CASSQDRRLGTGFEKLFF.

The rearrangement links TRBV19 to TRBJ1-1, with TRBD1 as a possible D gene (5 bases). V lost 0 bases and J 7 bases, leaving 12 bases between the germline ends. Germline lookup yields CDR1 LNHDA and CDR2 SQIVND (reference sequence). The CDR3 is 14 amino acids. DNA for the CDR3: TGTGCCAGTAGTATAGAAGGCAGGGCGGTTGAAGCTTTCTTT. Protein: CASSIEGRAVEAFF.

The genes are TRBV4-1 and TRBJ2-7, with TRBD2 matching over 7 bases. V trimming: 0 bases; J trimming: 0 bases; junction bases outside the gene matches: 2. The CDR3 is 15 amino acids. In germline, CDR1 is MGHRA, CDR2 YSYEKL. CDR3 DNA sequence: TGCGCCAGCAGCCAAGATCTAGCGGCCTCCTACGAGCAGTACTTC. It translates to CASSQDLAASYEQYF.

This rearrangement joins TRBV9 to TRBJ1-6; D is undetermined. There are 12 residues in the CDR3. CDR1 and CDR2 from the germline V gene are SGDLS and YYNGEE. Trimming pared 2 bases from V and 10 bases from J, leaving 7 bases between. CDR3 sequence reads: CASSVSGSPLHF. DNA of the CDR3: TGTGCCAGCAGCGTCTCCGGGTCACCCCTCCACTTT.

This clone was recorded once. The rearrangement links TRBV6-5 to TRBJ2-7; D may be TRBD2 (7 bases). V was clipped by 4 bases and J by 6 bases, with 13 bases between them. CDR1 and CDR2 (germline): MNHEY, SVGAGI. The CDR3 extends over 13 amino acids. The CDR3 nucleotides read TGTGCCAGCAGTTTTGGGGGGGCTGGCGAGCAGTACTTC. This gives the protein CASSFGGAGEQYF.

The rearrangement links TRBV2 to TRBJ2-1; tentative D call: TRBD1 (6 bases). The V end lost 3 bases, the J end lost 4 bases, and 13 bases lay between the germline ends. The CDR3 is 15 residues long. The V gene's germline CDR1 is SNHLY and CDR2 FYNNEI. The CDR3 DNA reads TGTGCCAGCAGTGACGGACAGTCCCTGTACAATGAGCAGTTCTTC. It codes for CASSDGQSLYNEQFF.

This clone occurred once. The chain couples TRBV28 to TRBJ1-1; 8 positions agree with TRBD1. Germline values: CDR1 MDHEN, CDR2 SYDVKM. J lost 11 bases, V lost 7 bases, and 6 bases had no gene match. The CDR3 runs 11 residues. This CDR3 is CASTDREVAFF. For the CDR3, the DNA is TGTGCCAGCACGGACAGGGAGGTCGCTTTCTTT.

V and J are TRBV7-2 and TRBJ2-3; D unresolved. The CDR3 is made up of 12 amino acids. Germline CDR1 is SGHTA and CDR2 is FQGNSA. V gave up 4 bases and J gave up 5 bases, with 7 bases separating them. CDR3 DNA sequence: TGTGCCAGCAGCTCCCCAGGAGATACGCAGTATTTT. Protein: CASSSPGDTQYF.

The chain links TRBV5-4 to TRBJ2-7; D is uncertain. The germline V and J ends were trimmed by 3 bases and 3 bases, with 19 bases remaining between them. This CDR3 region has 16 residues. CDR1 and CDR2 from the germline V gene are SGHNT and YYREEE (reference sequence). For the CDR3, the DNA is TGTGCCAGCAGCTATGAATCCATAGGAGCCGGCTACGAGCAGTACTTC. This encodes CASSYESIGAGYEQYF.

J is TRBJ2-3 and V is TRBV18, with D unresolved. V shed 3 bases and J shed 0 bases, with 10 bases lying between them. Per the germline V gene, CDR1 is KGHSH and CDR2 is LQKENI. The CDR3 totals 15 residues. The CDR3 sequence: CASSPPLPSTDTQYF. The CDR3 DNA is TGTGCCAGCTCACCCCCTCTACCAAGCACAGATACGCAGTATTTT.

V and J are TRBV7-2 and TRBJ2-5; D gene unclear. This CDR3 is built from 13 residues. Trimming took off 1 base at V and 4 bases at J, with 7 bases between the two ends. In germline, CDR1 is SGHTA, CDR2 FQGNSA. Written as DNA, the CDR3 is TGTGCCAGCAGCTTAGTGGCCTCAGAGACCCAGTACTTC. This gives the protein CASSLVASETQYF.

The chain links TRBV4-2 to TRBJ1-1, with D tentatively TRBD1 (5 bases). This CDR3 is 14 amino acids long. CDR1 is LGHNA and CDR2 is YNFKEQ in the germline V gene. Trimming removed 0 bases at V and 4 bases at J, with 9 bases between. CDR3 region: CASSQESGGTEAFF. As DNA, the CDR3 is TGTGCCAGCAGCCAAGAGTCGGGGGGCACTGAAGCTTTCTTT.

The chain employs TRBV2 and TRBJ2-7; possible D gene TRBD1, 5 bases. V was shortened by 6 bases and J by 4 bases, with 16 bases between the two germline ends. Germline CDR1 and CDR2: SNHLY and FYNNEI. The CDR3 consists of 14 residues. The CDR3 protein is CASSADSLRYEQYF. In DNA, the CDR3 is TGTGCCAGCAGCGCCGACAGCCTTAGGTACGAGCAGTACTTC.

This rearrangement joins TRBV24-1 to TRBJ2-1, with D perhaps TRBD2 (6 bases). Germline CDR1 KGHDR, CDR2 SFDVKD. V dropped 6 bases and J dropped 6 bases, with 14 bases sitting between them. This CDR3 is 14 amino acids long. CDR3: CATSSEGPINEQFF. CDR3 coding DNA: TGTGCCACCAGTTCGGAGGGGCCGATCAATGAGCAGTTCTTC.

The chain joins TRBV7-3 to TRBJ2-7; no definite D call. Per germline, CDR1 SGHTA and CDR2 FQGTGA. The CDR3 is 14 amino acids. V shed 1 base and J shed 2 bases, with 9 bases lying between them. In DNA form, the CDR3 reads TGTGCCAGCAGCTTAAATTCGGCGGCCTACGAGCAGTACTTC. As protein: CASSLNSAAYEQYF.

The CDR3 nucleotides read TGTGCCAGCAGATCGTCCGGGACAGGGGGTTTTGGCACCAATCAGCCCCAGCATTTT. Translated, it gives CASRSSGTGGFGTNQPQHF. The V gene is TRBV27, the J gene TRBJ1-5; TRBD1 agrees at 11 bases. The CDR3 covers 19 residues. The germline V gene has CDR1 MNHEY and CDR2 SMNVEV (reference sequence). After removal of 6 bases from V and 3 bases from J, the junction contained 16 bases not matched to a gene.